This T cell receptor (beta chain) originates from a study of identical twins. Through template switching, a universal primer site was introduced, and the cDNA contained unique molecular identifiers. TCRdb re-derived calls from the 5' RACE reads in MiXCR, one entry per CDR3 protein. The sample includes around 960,000 distinct CDR3 sequences, roughly an eighth of them seen just once. General study points: Models underestimated TCR alpha sharing (out-of-frame) in monozygotic twins.

Worth noting for this clonotype: The antigen remains unidentified.

Germline-derived CDR1 and CDR2 are DFQATT and SNEGSKA (reference sequence). Trimming removed 0 bases from V and 5 bases from J, with 7 bases in between. CDR3 length equals 12 residues. Donors uniformly comprised healthy Caucasians. Separately, the same data were catalogued under a study of yellow fever vaccine responses in identical twins.

The chain joins TRBV20-1 to TRBJ2-5; unclear D gene. The source of this sequence is a woman between 18 and 29 years old in good health. Sequenced: PBMCs. CDR3: CSARDQVETQYF. In nucleotides, the CDR3 is TGCAGTGCTAGAGATCAGGTGGAGACCCAGTACTTC.